Presented here are 32 T cell receptor beta chains from one specimen sequenced in a study of long-term antiretroviral therapy in people with HIV. It was version v3.0 of the immunoSEQ assay that was run at survey level. Assay: immunoSEQ multiplex PCR; the TCRdb copy retains only in-frame clones and omits some. This table holds approximately 21,000 clones, more than 65% found once. The sample in question was unsorted PBMCs, obtained at the start of antiretroviral therapy. These receptors were taken from a man between 45 and 60 years old with HIV.

The gene calls are TRBV30 and TRBJ2-2, with D hard to call. The germline CDR1 and CDR2 sequences are GTSNPN and SVGIG (reference sequence). Trimming cost V 4 bases and J 0 bases, with 12 bases left between them. The CDR3 is made up of 15 amino acids. As DNA, the CDR3 is TGTGCCTGGATATCTCGGCAAACGAACACCGGGGAGCTGTTTTTT. As protein: CAWISRQTNTGELFF. The full variable domain, completed using reference TRBV30 and TRBJ2-2, is SQTIHQWPATLVQPVGSPLSLECTVEGTSNPNLYWYRQAAGRGLQLLFYSVGIGQISSEVPQNLSASRPQDRQFILSSKKLLLSDSGFYLCAWISRQTNTGELFFGEGSRLTVL.

The chain uses TRBV14 and TRBJ2-3; TRBD2 aligns across 9 bases. The junction had 8 bases not matched to a gene; V was cut back by 8 bases and J by 2 bases. Germline lookup yields CDR1 SGHDN and CDR2 FVKESK. This CDR3 comprises 15 residues. CDR3: CASAMGLASTDTQYF. As DNA, the CDR3 is TGTGCCAGCGCGATGGGACTAGCTTCCACAGATACGCAGTATTTT.

The chain recombines TRBV5-5 with TRBJ2-3; TRBD2 aligns across 12 bases. The CDR3 runs to 16 residues. V was pared by 0 bases and J by 1 base, with 0 bases of the junction left unmatched. Germline-derived CDR1 and CDR2 are SGHKS and YYEKEE (reference sequence). The CDR3 here is CASSLGLAGGTDTQYF. DNA of the CDR3: TGTGCCAGCAGCTTGGGACTAGCGGGGGGCACAGATACGCAGTATTTT.

The chain is built from TRBV5-6 and TRBJ2-7, with D perhaps TRBD1 or TRBD2 (6 bases each). V lost 3 bases and J 8 bases, leaving 12 bases between the germline ends. The CDR3 has 12 amino acids. From germline, CDR1 is SGHDT and CDR2 YYEEEE. The CDR3 here is CASSYREVKQYF. The CDR3 coding sequence is TGTGCCAGCAGCTACAGGGAGGTAAAGCAGTACTTC.

The V gene is TRBV7-2, the J gene TRBJ2-3; unclear D gene. CDR3 length: 13 residues. Germline CDR1 SGHTA, CDR2 FQGNSA. V was trimmed by 3 bases and J by 5 bases, leaving 9 bases between them. The CDR3 region is CASSFLGLDTQYF. Here the CDR3 DNA reads TGTGCCAGCAGCTTCCTCGGGCTAGATACGCAGTATTTT.

The chain has TRBV7-8 and TRBJ2-7; TRBD2 matches 7 bases. Per germline, CDR1 SGHVS and CDR2 FQNEAQ. The CDR3 contains 15 residues. V lost 5 bases and J lost 0; bases outside the gene matches: 7. The CDR3 DNA reads as TGTGCCAGCAGCGAGAGCGGGACCCGCTCCTACGAGCAGTACTTC. Its protein is CASSESGTRSYEQYF.

This sequence joins TRBV9 and TRBJ2-7; D is unclear. Germline V gene data show CDR1 as SGDLS and CDR2 as YYNGEE. The CDR3 totals 12 residues. The ends were cut back, 0 bases at V and 6 bases at J, with 7 bases in the middle. CDR3 in amino acids: CASSVEEGEQYF. CDR3 in DNA: TGTGCCAGCAGCGTAGAAGAAGGCGAGCAGTACTTC.

The J gene is TRBJ2-2, the V gene TRBV2; D is possibly TRBD1 (6 bases). The V and J ends lost 7 bases and 2 bases respectively, with 14 bases between them. The CDR3 is made up of 15 amino acids. Germline V gene sequence: CDR1 SNHLY, CDR2 FYNNEI. CDR3 amino acids: CASTLRDINTGELFF. Written as DNA, the CDR3 is TGTGCCAGCACCCTCCGGGACATTAACACCGGGGAGCTGTTTTTT.

This clone has more than one count but fewer than ten. The chain has TRBV27 and TRBJ2-7; no clear D gene. There are 13 residues in the CDR3. Germline V lookup: CDR1 MNHEY, CDR2 SMNVEV (reference sequence). Trimming cost V 3 bases and J 0 bases, with 6 bases left between them. This chain's CDR3 is CASSFSSSYEQYF. CDR3 DNA sequence: TGTGCCAGCAGTTTCTCCAGCTCCTACGAGCAGTACTTC.

The chain joins TRBV19 to TRBJ2-4, with a possible D match to TRBD2 (7 bases). V lost 6 bases and J 5 bases, leaving 14 bases between the germline ends. Germline V lookup: CDR1 LNHDA, CDR2 SQIVND (reference sequence). This CDR3 comprises 14 residues. CDR3 region: CASRAGALENIQYF. The CDR3 nucleotides read TGTGCCAGTAGGGCGGGGGCCCTAGAAAACATTCAGTACTTC.

In this sample, this clone turned up once. The rearrangement uses TRBV14 and TRBJ1-1, with D unclear. Germline CDR1 reads SGHDN; CDR2 reads FVKESK. The CDR3 length is 15 residues. V dropped 0 bases and J dropped 0 bases, with 8 bases sitting between them. The CDR3 protein is CASSQDPVLNTEAFF. In DNA form, the CDR3 reads TGTGCCAGCAGCCAAGATCCAGTCTTGAACACTGAAGCTTTCTTT. The complete variable domain, with remaining parts taken from reference TRBV14 and TRBJ1-1, reads EAGVTQFPSHSVIEKGQTVTLRCDPISGHDNLYWYRRVMGKEIKFLLHFVKESKQDESGMPNNRFLAERTGGTYSTLKVQPAELEDSGVYFCASSQDPVLNTEAFFGQGTRLTVV.

The chain links TRBV6-4 to TRBJ1-6; D not resolved. The CDR3 covers 13 residues. Per the germline V gene, CDR1 is MRHNA and CDR2 is SNTAGT. V lost 3 bases and J lost 6, with 6 bases in between. In nucleotides, the CDR3 is TGTGCCAGCAGTGAACAGTCTAATTCACCCCTCCACTTT. Its protein is CASSEQSNSPLHF.

The chain couples TRBV7-9 to TRBJ1-2; perhaps TRBD1 as D (5 bases). Trimming took off 3 bases at V and 5 bases at J, with 13 bases between the two ends. The CDR3 contains 14 residues. CDR1 is SEHNR, CDR2 FQNEAQ, per germline (reference sequence). The CDR3 is CASSFGREEYGYTF. DNA for the CDR3: TGTGCCAGCAGCTTCGGCAGGGAGGAGTATGGCTACACCTTC.

This sequence joins TRBV19 and TRBJ1-5; D is uncertain. Trimming took off 7 bases at V and 4 bases at J, with 17 bases between the two ends. Germline V CDR1 and CDR2: LNHDA, SQIVND (reference sequence). The length of the CDR3 is 15 residues. The CDR3 nucleotides are TGTGCCAGTACCCCGTCAGTTTTGGGAAATCAGCCCCAGCATTTT. It is translated as CASTPSVLGNQPQHF. The full variable domain, rest sourced from reference TRBV19 and TRBJ1-5, is DGGITQSPKYLFRKEGQNVTLSCEQNLNHDAMYWYRQDPGQGLRLIYYSQIVNDFQKGDIAEGYSVSREKKESFPLTVTSAQKNPTAFYLCASTPSVLGNQPQHFGDGTRLSIL.

The chain couples TRBV11-2 to TRBJ2-1, with D possibly TRBD2 on 5 matching bases. This CDR3 has 13 residues. Per the germline V gene, CDR1 is SGHAT and CDR2 is FQNNGV. Trimming shortened V by 10 bases and J by 4 bases, and 14 bases separated the two germline ends. Here the CDR3 DNA reads TGTGCCATCGCGGGTAAAGGGTACAATGAGCAGTTCTTC. As protein: CAIAGKGYNEQFF.

This clone came up once. The chain uses TRBV4-2 and TRBJ2-3; no definite D call. Looked up from germline, CDR1 is LGHNA and CDR2 is YNFKEQ. This CDR3 region has 13 residues. V lost 0 bases and J lost 3, with 4 bases in between. The CDR3 spells CASSQDKTDTQYF. As DNA, the CDR3 is TGTGCCAGCAGCCAAGATAAGACAGATACGCAGTATTTT.

This chain uses TRBV19 with TRBJ1-5, with D possibly being TRBD1 (5 bases). V lost 3 bases and J lost 3, with 9 bases in between. This CDR3 is 14 amino acids long. Germline-derived CDR1 and CDR2 are LNHDA and SQIVND (reference sequence). The CDR3 DNA follows: TGTGCCAGTAGTATCGGCAGGGTCAATCAGCCCCAGCATTTT. Translation gives CASSIGRVNQPQHF.

The rearrangement joins TRBV18 to TRBJ2-7; no definite D call. Trimming shortened V by 6 bases and J by 0 bases, and 9 bases separated the two germline ends. The CDR3 totals 13 residues. CDR1 and CDR2 (germline): KGHSH, LQKENI. CDR3 residues: CASSPALSYEQYF. DNA of the CDR3: TGTGCCAGCTCCCCCGCTCTCTCCTACGAGCAGTACTTC.

The rearrangement links TRBV7-9 to TRBJ2-3; 8 positions agree with TRBD2. The CDR3 loop spans 16 amino acids. Trimming cost V 5 bases and J 4 bases; bases outside gene matches: 11. Germline CDR1 SEHNR, CDR2 FQNEAQ (reference sequence). CDR3 DNA: TGTGCCAGCAGCCTCGGAGGGAGCGGGAGTTCAGATACGCAGTATTTT. This encodes CASSLGGSGSSDTQYF. The variable domain in full, completed from reference TRBV7-9 and TRBJ2-3, reads DTGVSQNPRHKITKRGQNVTFRCDPISEHNRLYWYRQTLGQGPEFLTYFQNEAQLEKSRLLSDRFSAERPKGSFSTLEIQRTEQGDSAMYLCASSLGGSGSSDTQYFGPGTRLTVL.

In this sample, this clone turned up once. In nucleotides, the CDR3 is TGTGCCAGCAGCTTAGATGCTCGGGCAGATACCTACGAGCAGTACTTC. It encodes CASSLDARADTYEQYF. The chain uses TRBV5-5 and TRBJ2-7; no firm D call. The CDR3 has 16 residues. Germline CDR1 and CDR2: SGHKS and YYEKEE (reference sequence). V dropped 2 bases and J dropped 2 bases, with 17 bases sitting between them.

The chain joins TRBV11-3 to TRBJ2-2, with 10 positions matching TRBD1. Germline V gene sequence: CDR1 SGHNT, CDR2 YENEEA. The CDR3 totals 16 residues. Unmatched junction bases numbered 6, after V lost 5 bases and J lost 3 bases. The CDR3 bases are TGTGCCAGCAGCCCGTACGGACAGGGGGACACCGGGGAGCTGTTTTTT. Translation: CASSPYGQGDTGELFF.

Written as DNA, the CDR3 is TGTGCCAGCAGTGAAAGGGCAGGCTCTGGAAACACCATATATTTT. As protein: CASSERAGSGNTIYF. This rearrangement joins TRBV2 to TRBJ1-3; D is uncertain. Germline values: CDR1 SNHLY, CDR2 FYNNEI. The CDR3 covers 15 residues. V gave up 2 bases and J gave up 0 bases, with 8 bases separating them.

V is TRBV6-6 and J is TRBJ2-7; 12 positions agree with TRBD2. CDR3 length: 13 residues. Germline assignment: CDR1 MNHNY and CDR2 SVGAGI (reference sequence). Losses at the gene ends were 5 bases for V and 9 bases for J; bases not matched to a gene: 5. The CDR3 is CASSTGTSGLQYF. The CDR3 DNA reads as TGTGCCAGCAGTACCGGGACTAGCGGGCTGCAGTACTTC.

The chain joins TRBV2 to TRBJ2-5; 7 nucleotides agree with TRBD2. This CDR3 comprises 15 residues. Germline CDR1 and CDR2: SNHLY and FYNNEI. J was trimmed by 2 bases and V by 7 bases; bases with no gene match: 10. CDR3 loop: CASTPDLAAQETQYF. DNA for the CDR3: TGTGCCAGCACCCCGGACCTAGCGGCACAAGAGACCCAGTACTTC.

The V and J genes are TRBV7-8 and TRBJ1-3; 7 bases are shared with TRBD1. Germline CDR1 reads SGHVS; CDR2 reads FQNEAQ. The V and J ends lost 5 bases and 0 bases, in that order; junction bases with no gene match: 10. This CDR3 has 17 residues. Written as DNA, the CDR3 is TGTGCCAGCAGCCCAGCCGGGACAGCATTCTCTGGAAACACCATATATTTT. Its translation is CASSPAGTAFSGNTIYF. Together with reference TRBV7-8 and TRBJ1-3, the CDR3 gives the full variable domain: GAGVSQSPRYKVAKRGQDVALRCDPISGHVSLFWYQQALGQGPEFLTYFQNEAQLDKSGLPSDRFFAERPEGSVSTLKIQRTQQEDSAVYLCASSPAGTAFSGNTIYFGEGSWLTVV.

The chain couples TRBV11-1 to TRBJ2-1; 8 bases line up with TRBD2. This CDR3 is built from 18 residues. CDR1 SGHAT and CDR2 FQDESV come from the germline V gene (reference sequence). V lost 6 bases, J lost 0 bases, and 13 bases stayed unmatched. DNA for the CDR3: TGTGCCAGCAGTTTGGACCCCGGGACTAGATACTCCTACAATGAGCAGTTCTTC. Translating it yields CASSLDPGTRYSYNEQFF.

The chain recombines TRBV7-8 with TRBJ2-7; D uncertain. Germline V gene sequence: CDR1 SGHVS, CDR2 FQNEAQ. The CDR3 has 12 residues. CDR3 residues: CASSLKPGLLNV. The CDR3 DNA follows: TGTGCCAGCAGCTTAAAGCCCGGCCTTCTAAATGTA.

This chain connects TRBV9 to TRBJ2-7, with TRBD1 matching over 9 bases. Looked up from germline, CDR1 is SGDLS and CDR2 is YYNGEE. The V gene end was trimmed by 4 bases and the J gene end by 2 bases; junction bases not matched to a gene: 7. The CDR3 has 15 residues. The CDR3 sequence: CASSPGQGVPYEQYF. The CDR3 DNA reads as TGTGCCAGCAGCCCGGGACAGGGAGTTCCCTACGAGCAGTACTTC.

This rearrangement joins TRBV27 to TRBJ1-6; 9 nucleotides line up with TRBD1. Germline lookup yields CDR1 MNHEY and CDR2 SMNVEV (reference sequence). The CDR3 spans 13 residues. V shed 5 bases, J shed 7 bases, and the junction held 0 bases outside the gene matches. The CDR3 DNA is TGTGCCAGCAGTGGGACAGGGAATTCACCCCTCCACTTT. Translated: CASSGTGNSPLHF.

V gene TRBV5-5 combines with J gene TRBJ2-7; 8 nucleotides line up with TRBD2. The CDR3 is made up of 15 amino acids. Per the germline V gene, CDR1 is SGHKS and CDR2 is YYEKEE (reference sequence). V shed 4 bases and J 4 bases; nucleotides not matched to a gene: 10. CDR3 nucleotide sequence: TGTGCCAGCAGCCGGGACGGGGGGGGCGCGTACGAGCAGTACTTC. It translates to CASSRDGGGAYEQYF.

The chain has TRBV25-1 and TRBJ2-2; D is unresolved. V dropped 6 bases and J dropped 6 bases, with 8 bases sitting between them. Germline V gives CDR1 MGHDK, CDR2 SYGVNS. This CDR3 contains 12 residues. CDR3 protein: CASSPRAGELFF. CDR3 in DNA: TGTGCCAGCAGCCCAAGGGCCGGGGAGCTGTTTTTT.

The chain is built from TRBV21-1 and TRBJ2-2; the DNA was not compared with TRBD2, the D call given in the table. TRBV21-1 is assigned pseudogene status. The CDR3 contains 17 residues. The CDR3 loop reads CANLGPSAGGVIGELFF. In nucleotides, the CDR3 is TGTGCCAACCTAGGCCCCTCAGCGGGGGGGGTTATCGGGGAGCTGTTTTTT.